These 11 T cell receptor beta chains were sequenced from one sample in a study of blood T cells in healthy people across ages. PCR was performed a second time for roughly 7 to 12 cycles using a sample-barcoded 5' primer and a J-beta primer mix. TCRdb redid the calling of the 5' RACE reads with MiXCR, one entry per CDR3 protein. The table lists over 500,000 distinct CDR3 sequences, around 27% of them singletons, with approximately 3.3% in the top ten. This same sample was also taken into another study, of T cells of mothers and their children.

Input material: blood. The receptor source for this set is a boy aged 2 to 9 in good health.

This clonotype was counted between two and nine times. The chain employs TRBV29-1 and TRBJ2-5, with D tentatively TRBD2 (5 bases). V lost 3 bases and J 2 bases, leaving 16 bases between the germline ends. The V gene's germline CDR1 is SQVTM and CDR2 ANQGSEA. The CDR3 runs 15 residues. The CDR3 bases are TGCAGCGTTGAGGATGGTTTAGCGCTACAAGAGACCCAGTACTTC. This gives the protein CSVEDGLALQETQYF. Looking up the rest from reference TRBV29-1 and TRBJ2-5 gives the full variable domain: SAVISQKPSRDICQRGTSLTIQCQVDSQVTMMFWYRQQPGQSLTLIATANQGSEATYESGFVIDKFPISRPNLTFSTLTVSNMSPEDSSIYLCSVEDGLALQETQYFGPGTRLLVL.

This clonotype was observed a few times. The chain has TRBV7-9 and TRBJ2-5; D ambiguous. Germline values: CDR1 SEHNR, CDR2 FQNEAQ (reference sequence). V lost 4 bases, J lost 2 bases, and 17 bases lay in between. The CDR3 has 16 amino acids. CDR3 region: CASSSFTRPFQETQYF. DNA of the CDR3: TGTGCCAGCAGCTCGTTCACGCGGCCCTTTCAAGAGACCCAGTACTTC.

This clonotype has more than one count but fewer than ten. The rearrangement uses TRBV3-1 and TRBJ1-2; D is unclear. The CDR3 consists of 15 residues. The germline V gene has CDR1 LGHDT and CDR2 YNNKEL (reference sequence). Trimming removed 0 bases at V and 4 bases at J, with 12 bases between. This CDR3 reads CASSQEGLVGYGYTF. In DNA form, the CDR3 reads TGTGCCAGCAGCCAAGAAGGCCTGGTCGGCTATGGCTACACCTTC.

This clonotype has a single count. V usage is TRBV9 and J usage is TRBJ2-5; D possibly corresponds to TRBD1 (6 bases). Germline assignment: CDR1 SGDLS and CDR2 YYNGEE. Trimming removed 3 bases from V and 4 bases from J, with 13 bases in between. The CDR3 consists of 14 residues. CDR3 coding DNA: TGTGCCAGCAGCGCAGGCAGGGGTGGAGAGACCCAGTACTTC. Its translation is CASSAGRGGETQYF.

The gene calls are TRBV7-3 and TRBJ2-5, with D tentatively TRBD2 (6 bases). The germline gives CDR1 SGHTA, CDR2 FQGTGA. The CDR3 is 13 residues long. Trimming took off 5 bases at V and 4 bases at J, with 11 bases between the two ends. CDR3: CASSPTRSETQYF. The CDR3 nucleotides are TGTGCCAGCAGCCCGACTAGATCAGAGACCCAGTACTTC.

The J gene is TRBJ2-2, the V gene TRBV10-2, with D uncertain. Germline CDR1 is WSHSY and CDR2 is SAAADI. The CDR3 has 14 amino acids. V lost 6 bases to trimming and J lost 6 bases, with 14 bases between them. In nucleotides, the CDR3 is TGCGCCAGCAGCGATCCCCTGAGGTCCGGGGAGCTGTTTTTT. It translates to CASSDPLRSGELFF.

This clonotype came up a few times. This chain's CDR3 is CASSFWTGELFF. The CDR3, as DNA: TGTGCCAGCAGTTTTTGGACCGGGGAGCTGTTTTTT. This chain uses TRBV27 with TRBJ2-2, with D unclear. The germline gives CDR1 MNHEY, CDR2 SMNVEV (reference sequence). Trimming stripped 3 bases from V and 5 bases from J, with 4 bases between. This CDR3 region has 12 residues.

This clonotype was found a few times. This sequence joins TRBV25-1 and TRBJ1-2; D remains unclear. This CDR3 contains 16 residues. V lost 2 bases, J lost 0 bases, and 13 bases lay in between. CDR1 and CDR2 from the germline V gene are MGHDK and SYGVNS. In DNA, the CDR3 is TGTGCCAGCAGTGAAGGAGGCCGGCCCTCTAACTATGGCTACACCTTC. Translated: CASSEGGRPSNYGYTF.

V is TRBV21-1 and J is TRBJ1-2; no check of the table's D call, TRBD1, against the DNA was made. TRBV21-1 is designated a pseudogene. The CDR3 totals 14 residues. The CDR3 DNA reads TGTGCCAGCAGCAGAGACAGGACCATCTATGGCTACACCTTC. Its protein product is CASSRDRTIYGYTF.

The chain combines TRBV9 with TRBJ2-5, with TRBD2 as a possible D gene (6 bases). Germline CDR1 reads SGDLS; CDR2 reads YYNGEE. V was clipped by 1 base and J by 5 bases, with 15 bases between them. The CDR3 sequence is 15 residues long. The CDR3 spells CASSVFGGEEETQYF. CDR3 bases: TGTGCCAGCAGCGTATTCGGGGGAGAAGAGGAGACCCAGTACTTC.

This chain uses TRBV6-5 with TRBJ1-5, with D perhaps matching TRBD1 (6 bases). This CDR3 comprises 13 residues. The germline CDR1 and CDR2 sequences are MNHEY and SVGAGI. V was trimmed by 5 bases and J by 7 bases, leaving 12 bases between them. CDR3 sequence: CASSDRPGQPQHF. As DNA, the CDR3 is TGTGCCAGCAGTGACAGGCCAGGACAGCCCCAGCATTTT.